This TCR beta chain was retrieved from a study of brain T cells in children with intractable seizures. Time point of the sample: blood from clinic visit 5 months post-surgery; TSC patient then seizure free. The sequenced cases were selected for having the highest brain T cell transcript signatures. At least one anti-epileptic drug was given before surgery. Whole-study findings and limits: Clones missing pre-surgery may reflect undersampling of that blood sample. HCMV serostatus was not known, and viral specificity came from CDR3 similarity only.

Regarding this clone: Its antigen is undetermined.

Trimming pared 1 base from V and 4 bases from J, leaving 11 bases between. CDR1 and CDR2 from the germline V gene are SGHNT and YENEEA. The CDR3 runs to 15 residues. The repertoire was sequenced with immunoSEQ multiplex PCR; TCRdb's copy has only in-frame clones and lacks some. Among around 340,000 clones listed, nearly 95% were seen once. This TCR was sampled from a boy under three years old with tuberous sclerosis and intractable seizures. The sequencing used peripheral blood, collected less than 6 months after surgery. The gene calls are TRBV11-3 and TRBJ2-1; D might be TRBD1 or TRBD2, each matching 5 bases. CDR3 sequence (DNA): TGTGCCAGCAGCTTAGCTTTCGGGGCTTACAATGAGCAGTTCTTC. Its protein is CASSLAFGAYNEQFF.